These T cell receptor beta chains were read from a single sample in a study of blood T cell repertoires in COVID-19. Profiled with immunoSEQ multiplex PCR; TCRdb holds only in-frame clones, not every one. The sample shows under 50,000 clones, 70% to 90% of them seen only once. Sequenced input: peripheral blood. The receptors stem from a man aged 55 to 69 with COVID-19, enrolled during active disease. The CDR3 runs from the conserved cysteine through the conserved F or W. The order of the fields is V gene, clone size, J gene, D gene, CDR3 length, CDR3 DNA, CDR3 protein. A D gene is named only where the DNA matches it firmly. Size values are once, few and many counts, or a class for expanded clones, and some rows have none.

V: TRBV11-3; size: -; J: TRBJ2-2; D: TRBD1; length: 15; DNA: TGTGCCAGCAGCTTAGAGGGCCGACAGGGGGAATTGCTGTTTTTT; CDR3: CASSLEGRQGELLFF
V: TRBV28; size: once; J: TRBJ1-1; D: -; length: 14; DNA: TGTGCCAGCAGTTATCAGGGCATTATGGCTGAAGCTTTCTTT; CDR3: CASSYQGIMAEAFF
V: TRBV18; size: once; J: TRBJ1-1; D: TRBD1; length: 17; DNA: TGTGCCAGCTCACCACCAGGGACAGGTGCAGTGAGGACTGAAGCTTTCTTT; CDR3: CASSPPGTGAVRTEAFF
V: TRBV5-1; size: -; J: TRBJ2-5; D: TRBD2; length: 14; DNA: TGCGCCAGCAGCCTTAGCGGGAGGGAAGAGACCCAGTACTTC; CDR3: CASSLSGREETQYF
V: TRBV19; size: -; J: TRBJ1-2; D: TRBD1; length: 17; DNA: TGTGCCAGTATCCCCTCGGGACAGCCGCGAGCTAACTATGGCTACACCTTC; CDR3: CASIPSGQPRANYGYTF
V: TRBV7-2; size: -; J: TRBJ1-6; D: -; length: 14; DNA: TGTGCCAGCAGCTTATACACCTTCAATTCACCCCTCCACTTT; CDR3: CASSLYTFNSPLHF
V: TRBV6-5; size: -; J: TRBJ2-2; D: TRBD2; length: 15; DNA: TGTGCCTACGGTGGATTAGCGGGAAACACCGGGGAGCTGTTTTTT; CDR3: CAYGGLAGNTGELFF
V: TRBV5-6; size: -; J: TRBJ2-7; D: -; length: 12; DNA: TGTGCCAGCAGCATTGGACAGTACGAGCAGTACTTC; CDR3: CASSIGQYEQYF
V: TRBV11-2; size: -; J: TRBJ2-7; D: -; length: 13; DNA: TGTGCCAGCAGCTTAGGACAGACCTACGAGCAGTACTTC; CDR3: CASSLGQTYEQYF
V: TRBV2; size: -; J: TRBJ1-2; D: TRBD1; length: 13; DNA: TGTGCCAGCAGACCGGGACAGGATTATGGCTACACCTTC; CDR3: CASRPGQDYGYTF
V: TRBV6-2/TRBV6-3; size: -; J: TRBJ1-5; D: TRBD1; length: 13; DNA: TGTGCCAGCAGTTACTCGGGACAGGAGCCCCAGCATTTT; CDR3: CASSYSGQEPQHF
V: TRBV4-1; size: few; J: TRBJ2-7; D: TRBD2; length: 17; DNA: TGCGCCAGCAGCCGAGGACTAGCGGGAGTGACCTCCTACGAGCAGTACTTC; CDR3: CASSRGLAGVTSYEQYF
V: TRBV10-2; size: -; J: TRBJ2-1; D: -; length: 15; DNA: TGCGCCAGCAGCGAGGAGGGAAGCTCCTACAATGAGCAGTTCTTC; CDR3: CASSEEGSSYNEQFF
V: TRBV27; size: -; J: TRBJ2-5; D: -; length: 13; DNA: TGTGCCACCAAGGGGGGGACCCAAGAGACCCAGTACTTC; CDR3: CATKGGTQETQYF
V: TRBV28; size: -; J: TRBJ1-1; D: -; length: 14; DNA: TGTGCCAGCAGCTCGGGGGGCCGGAACACTGAAGCTTTCTTT; CDR3: CASSSGGRNTEAFF
V: TRBV4-2; size: -; J: TRBJ2-1; D: TRBD2; length: 17; DNA: TGTGCCAGCAGCCAATTCCCGGGACTAGCAGGATACAATGAGCAGTTCTTC; CDR3: CASSQFPGLAGYNEQFF
V: TRBV10-3; size: -; J: TRBJ2-1; D: -; length: 15; DNA: TGTGCCATCAGTGAGTCCGCGGGAATAAACAATGAGCAGTTCTTC; CDR3: CAISESAGINNEQFF
V: TRBV7-9; size: -; J: TRBJ2-3; D: -; length: 16; DNA: TGTGCCAGCAGCTCACGCCGAGGGTATTTGACAGATACGCAGTATTTT; CDR3: CASSSRRGYLTDTQYF
V: TRBV9; size: once; J: TRBJ2-2; D: -; length: 12; DNA: TGTGCCAGCAGCCCGTTCACCGGGGAGCTGTTTTTT; CDR3: CASSPFTGELFF
V: TRBV29-1; size: -; J: TRBJ2-7; D: -; length: 12; DNA: TGCAGCGTTGAAGGGTATATGGCCGAGCAGTACTTC; CDR3: CSVEGYMAEQYF
V: TRBV6-5; size: -; J: TRBJ1-2; D: TRBD1; length: 14; DNA: TGTGCCAGCAGTTACCGCACAGGGGATCGGGGCTACACCTTC; CDR3: CASSYRTGDRGYTF
V: TRBV29-1; size: -; J: TRBJ2-2; D: -; length: 12; DNA: TGCAGCGTTGAGCGGAACACCGGGGAGCTGTTTTTT; CDR3: CSVERNTGELFF
V: TRBV28; size: -; J: TRBJ2-2; D: -; length: 16; DNA: TGTGCCAGCAGTTCCCCCCGGTGGGAGGACACCGGGGAGCTGTTTTTT; CDR3: CASSSPRWEDTGELFF
V: TRBV19; size: once; J: TRBJ1-5; D: TRBD1; length: 13; DNA: TGTGCCAGTAGCGATTACAGGGGTCAGCCCCAGCATTTT; CDR3: CASSDYRGQPQHF
V: TRBV3-1/TRBV3-2; size: -; J: TRBJ2-7; D: TRBD1; length: 15; DNA: TGTGCCAGCAGCCACCCAGGGACAGGGACCCACGAGCAGTACTTC; CDR3: CASSHPGTGTHEQYF
V: TRBV11-2; size: -; J: TRBJ1-5; D: TRBD1; length: 15; DNA: TGTGCCAGCAGCTTATCGACAGGGGGCTTTCAGCCCCAGCATTTT; CDR3: CASSLSTGGFQPQHF
V: TRBV10-3; size: -; J: TRBJ2-1; D: -; length: 15; DNA: TGTGCCATCAGTGAGTCGTTAGACAGTTACAATGAGCAGTTCTTC; CDR3: CAISESLDSYNEQFF
V: TRBV9; size: -; J: TRBJ1-2; D: TRBD1; length: 15; DNA: TGTGCCAGCAGCACGGGACAGAACCCTAACTATGGCTACACCTTC; CDR3: CASSTGQNPNYGYTF
V: TRBV4-3; size: -; J: TRBJ1-1; D: -; length: 12; DNA: TGCGCCAGCAGCCAAGAACAGGGAACCGCTTTCTTT; CDR3: CASSQEQGTAFF
V: TRBV11-2; size: -; J: TRBJ2-3; D: TRBD2; length: 13; DNA: TGTGCCAGCAGCAGCGGGGGGGCAGATACGCAGTATTTT; CDR3: CASSSGGADTQYF
V: TRBV19; size: -; J: TRBJ2-7; D: TRBD2; length: 15; DNA: TGTGCCAGTAGTACCGGACTAGCGGGAGTGGACGAGCAGTACTTC; CDR3: CASSTGLAGVDEQYF
V: TRBV30; size: -; J: TRBJ2-5; D: TRBD1; length: 15; DNA: TGTGCCTGGAGTGTGGCAGGGGGCTACCAAGAGACCCAGTACTTC; CDR3: CAWSVAGGYQETQYF
V: TRBV20-1; size: once; J: TRBJ1-4; D: -; length: 13; DNA: TGCAGTGCTAGTCGTGCGACTAATGAAAAACTGTTTTTT; CDR3: CSASRATNEKLFF
V: TRBV10-3; size: -; J: TRBJ2-2; D: TRBD1; length: 16; DNA: TGTGCCATCAGTGAACCGGGACAGGGGCGGACCGGGGAGCTGTTTTTT; CDR3: CAISEPGQGRTGELFF
V: TRBV7-8; size: -; J: TRBJ1-1; D: TRBD1; length: 15; DNA: TGTGCCGCCATACCTGGGGGACAGCAAAAAGGTGAAGCTTTCTTT; CDR3: CAAIPGGQQKGEAFF
V: TRBV29-1; size: -; J: TRBJ1-2; D: -; length: 16; DNA: TGCAGCGTTGAAGATAAAGGCGGGAGCCCTTTTATGGGCTACACCTTC; CDR3: CSVEDKGGSPFMGYTF
V: TRBV7-8; size: few; J: TRBJ2-5; D: -; length: 13; DNA: TGTGCCAGCAGCGCCATTAGGGGGGAGACCCAGTACTTC; CDR3: CASSAIRGETQYF
V: TRBV5-4; size: -; J: TRBJ2-2; D: -; length: 15; DNA: TGTGCCAGCAGCGGCAGGGGAGCGAACACCGGGGAGCTGTTTTTT; CDR3: CASSGRGANTGELFF
V: TRBV28; size: -; J: TRBJ1-5; D: -; length: 15; DNA: TGTGCCAGCAGTTTGCAGGGATTTCGCAATCAGCCCCAGCATTTT; CDR3: CASSLQGFRNQPQHF
V: TRBV19; size: once; J: TRBJ2-7; D: -; length: 13; DNA: TGTGCCAGTAGTATAGGGCCGTTCTACGAGCAGTACTTC; CDR3: CASSIGPFYEQYF
V: TRBV13; size: -; J: TRBJ1-5; D: -; length: 15; DNA: TGTGCCAGCAGCTGGGGAGGGCCAGGAAATCAGCCCCAGCATTTT; CDR3: CASSWGGPGNQPQHF
V: TRBV9; size: -; J: TRBJ2-7; D: TRBD2; length: 14; DNA: TGTGCCAGCAGCTCCCGGACTAGCGGGGGGGAGCAGTACTTC; CDR3: CASSSRTSGGEQYF
V: TRBV14; size: -; J: TRBJ2-4; D: TRBD2; length: 21; DNA: TGTGCCAGCAGCCAAGGTAAAGGACTAGCGGGAGTGTTACTAGCCAAAAACATTCAGTACTTC; CDR3: CASSQGKGLAGVLLAKNIQYF
V: TRBV5-4; size: -; J: TRBJ2-3; D: -; length: 13; DNA: TGTGCCAGCAGCACCCCTATGGGGGCTACGCAGTATTTT; CDR3: CASSTPMGATQYF
V: TRBV6-5; size: -; J: TRBJ2-7; D: TRBD2; length: 15; DNA: TGTGCCAGCAGATTTAGCGGGAGGAGCTCCTACGAGCAGTACTTC; CDR3: CASRFSGRSSYEQYF
V: TRBV5-4; size: -; J: TRBJ2-3; D: TRBD1; length: 18; DNA: TGTGCCAGCAGCCCGCCTCCCCTGCCGGGACAGGGAACAGATACGCAGTATTTT; CDR3: CASSPPPLPGQGTDTQYF
V: TRBV7-2; size: once; J: TRBJ1-3; D: -; length: 15; DNA: TGTGCCAGCAGCTTTGACAGCGCCCCAGGAAACACCATATATTTT; CDR3: CASSFDSAPGNTIYF
V: TRBV6-1; size: -; J: TRBJ2-3; D: -; length: 16; DNA: TGTGCCAGCAGTGAAGCAGTTCTAGCGCGTACAGATACGCAGTATTTT; CDR3: CASSEAVLARTDTQYF
V: TRBV24-1; size: -; J: TRBJ2-5; D: -; length: 12; DNA: TGTGTAAGTGGCGGAGACCCGGAGACCCAGTACTTC; CDR3: CVSGGDPETQYF
V: TRBV5-8; size: -; J: TRBJ1-1; D: -; length: 13; DNA: TGTGCCAACAGCTGGGGCATGAACACTGAAGCTTTCTTT; CDR3: CANSWGMNTEAFF
V: TRBV13; size: -; J: TRBJ2-7; D: TRBD1; length: 14; DNA: TGTGCCAGCAGCCCCGGACAGGTTTTCTACGAGCAGTACTTC; CDR3: CASSPGQVFYEQYF
V: TRBV18; size: once; J: TRBJ1-3; D: -; length: 14; DNA: TGTGCCAGCTCTCAGGGGCTGGGAGGAAACACCATATATTTT; CDR3: CASSQGLGGNTIYF
V: TRBV9; size: once; J: TRBJ1-4; D: -; length: 14; DNA: TGTGCCAGCAGCGTAGATCAGAGGAATGAAAAACTGTTTTTT; CDR3: CASSVDQRNEKLFF